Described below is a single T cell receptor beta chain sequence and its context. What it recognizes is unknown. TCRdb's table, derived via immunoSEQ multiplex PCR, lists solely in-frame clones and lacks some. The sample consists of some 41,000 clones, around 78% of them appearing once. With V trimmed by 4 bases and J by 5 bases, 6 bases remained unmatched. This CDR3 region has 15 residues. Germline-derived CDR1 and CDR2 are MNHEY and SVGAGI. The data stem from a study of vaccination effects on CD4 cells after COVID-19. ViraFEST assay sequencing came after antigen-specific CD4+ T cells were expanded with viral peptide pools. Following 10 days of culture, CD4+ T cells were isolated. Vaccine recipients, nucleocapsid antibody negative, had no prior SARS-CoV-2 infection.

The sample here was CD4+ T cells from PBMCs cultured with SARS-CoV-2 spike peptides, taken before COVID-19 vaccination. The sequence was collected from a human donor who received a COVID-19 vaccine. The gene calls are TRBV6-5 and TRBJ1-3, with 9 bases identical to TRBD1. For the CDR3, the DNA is TGTGCCAGCAGTTCCCGGGACAGGGCAAGAAACACCATATATTTT. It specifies CASSSRDRARNTIYF.